These T cell receptor beta chains were read from a single sample in a study of CD8 T cells in ankylosing spondylitis. Each CDR3 protein is one row after TCRdb ran MiXCR on the 5' RACE reads. The table shows 150,000 to 200,000 distinct CDR3 sequences, with around 18% occurring only once. The sample consisted of blood, either unsorted or a sorted T cell fraction (not recorded which). All receptors derive from a male donor with ankylosing spondylitis or in good health (not recorded which). Each CDR3 is given without its conserved first and last residue. Each record gives: CDR3 protein, J gene, V gene, D gene, clone size. D genes are given only for firm matches. Only part of the rows carry a size: once, few, many, or a class if the clone is expanded.

CDR3aa: ASSEGGETQY; j_gene: TRBJ2-5; v_gene: TRBV2; d_gene: -; abundance: -
CDR3aa: ASTRTGNSYEQY; j_gene: TRBJ2-7; v_gene: TRBV10-2; d_gene: TRBD1; abundance: many
CDR3aa: SAQDRNTGELF; j_gene: TRBJ2-2; v_gene: TRBV20-1; d_gene: -; abundance: -
CDR3aa: SARPWTGKGGYEQY; j_gene: TRBJ2-7; v_gene: TRBV20-1; d_gene: TRBD1; abundance: many
CDR3aa: ASSLPSQPDTQY; j_gene: TRBJ2-3; v_gene: TRBV28; d_gene: -; abundance: -
CDR3aa: ASSFSGRLNTEAF; j_gene: TRBJ1-1; v_gene: TRBV12-3/TRBV12-4; d_gene: -; abundance: few
CDR3aa: ASSMTPGTVNTGELF; j_gene: TRBJ2-2; v_gene: TRBV5-1; d_gene: TRBD1; abundance: many
CDR3aa: ASSSTSGGETQY; j_gene: TRBJ2-5; v_gene: TRBV5-1; d_gene: TRBD2; abundance: many
CDR3aa: SVEVSPYNEQF; j_gene: TRBJ2-1; v_gene: TRBV29-1; d_gene: -; abundance: -
CDR3aa: ASSSTGTMNTGELF; j_gene: TRBJ2-2; v_gene: TRBV13; d_gene: -; abundance: -
CDR3aa: ASSLTLVAGGLNEQF; j_gene: TRBJ2-1; v_gene: TRBV5-1; d_gene: TRBD2; abundance: -
CDR3aa: ASSQVKRGETQY; j_gene: TRBJ2-5; v_gene: TRBV14; d_gene: -; abundance: -
CDR3aa: ASSLGTGGMNTEAF; j_gene: TRBJ1-1; v_gene: TRBV5-1; d_gene: TRBD1; abundance: many
CDR3aa: ASSPKLEDQPQH; j_gene: TRBJ1-5; v_gene: TRBV18; d_gene: -; abundance: once
CDR3aa: ASSLDRGNIQY; j_gene: TRBJ2-4; v_gene: TRBV5-1; d_gene: -; abundance: many
CDR3aa: ASSTLTGKETQY; j_gene: TRBJ2-5; v_gene: TRBV28; d_gene: -; abundance: many
CDR3aa: ASSQVTSGDYEQY; j_gene: TRBJ2-7; v_gene: TRBV4-1; d_gene: TRBD2; abundance: many
CDR3aa: ASSFWAKTQY; j_gene: TRBJ2-5; v_gene: TRBV7-2; d_gene: -; abundance: -
CDR3aa: ASIMSGKVYEQY; j_gene: TRBJ2-7; v_gene: TRBV28; d_gene: -; abundance: few
CDR3aa: SAPDRGGYT; j_gene: TRBJ1-2; v_gene: TRBV29-1; d_gene: TRBD1; abundance: -
CDR3aa: ASSIELGGVNGQF; j_gene: TRBJ2-1; v_gene: TRBV19; d_gene: TRBD2; abundance: once
CDR3aa: ASSLPDRDYRELF; j_gene: TRBJ2-2; v_gene: TRBV18; d_gene: TRBD1; abundance: -
CDR3aa: ASSPGRGEKLF; j_gene: TRBJ1-4; v_gene: TRBV18; d_gene: -; abundance: -
CDR3aa: ASRERQGINEKLF; j_gene: TRBJ1-4; v_gene: TRBV6-1; d_gene: TRBD1; abundance: many
CDR3aa: ASSARARYNEQF; j_gene: TRBJ2-1; v_gene: TRBV6-1; d_gene: -; abundance: many
CDR3aa: SLSRGYNSYNEQF; j_gene: TRBJ2-1; v_gene: TRBV20-1; d_gene: -; abundance: -
CDR3aa: ASKADTNTGELF; j_gene: TRBJ2-2; v_gene: TRBV2; d_gene: -; abundance: many
CDR3aa: ASSESRDTQY; j_gene: TRBJ2-3; v_gene: TRBV10-2; d_gene: -; abundance: many
CDR3aa: ATSTGANTEAF; j_gene: TRBJ1-1; v_gene: TRBV10-3; d_gene: -; abundance: few
CDR3aa: ASSLGISLWYNEQF; j_gene: TRBJ2-1; v_gene: TRBV5-1; d_gene: -; abundance: -
CDR3aa: SVRGGTGDGYT; j_gene: TRBJ1-2; v_gene: TRBV29-1; d_gene: TRBD1; abundance: once
CDR3aa: ASSQDPAGGLTEAF; j_gene: TRBJ1-1; v_gene: TRBV3-1; d_gene: TRBD1; abundance: few
CDR3aa: ASSLGSPYYEQY; j_gene: TRBJ2-7; v_gene: TRBV12-3/TRBV12-4; d_gene: -; abundance: many
CDR3aa: ASTRSYEQY; j_gene: TRBJ2-7; v_gene: TRBV12-3/TRBV12-4; d_gene: -; abundance: many
CDR3aa: ASSFAGAGELF; j_gene: TRBJ2-2; v_gene: TRBV12-3/TRBV12-4; d_gene: -; abundance: many
CDR3aa: ASSQERVSGNEQF; j_gene: TRBJ2-1; v_gene: TRBV3-1; d_gene: -; abundance: many
CDR3aa: SVWTADNQPQH; j_gene: TRBJ1-5; v_gene: TRBV29-1; d_gene: -; abundance: many
CDR3aa: ASSLDEGARTEAF; j_gene: TRBJ1-1; v_gene: TRBV11-2; d_gene: TRBD1; abundance: -
CDR3aa: ASKAGGDTGELF; j_gene: TRBJ2-2; v_gene: TRBV12-3/TRBV12-4; d_gene: TRBD2; abundance: many
CDR3aa: ASSSTGVYTEAF; j_gene: TRBJ1-1; v_gene: TRBV5-1; d_gene: TRBD1; abundance: many
CDR3aa: AISTGLARDTQY; j_gene: TRBJ2-3; v_gene: TRBV10-3; d_gene: -; abundance: many
CDR3aa: ASSSDSNTGELF; j_gene: TRBJ2-2; v_gene: TRBV7-9; d_gene: -; abundance: -
CDR3aa: SAPVADFSYNEQF; j_gene: TRBJ2-1; v_gene: TRBV29-1; d_gene: -; abundance: many
CDR3aa: ASSVGTGDRSEQY; j_gene: TRBJ2-7; v_gene: TRBV2; d_gene: TRBD1; abundance: few
CDR3aa: ASSSTDTSEAF; j_gene: TRBJ1-1; v_gene: TRBV12-3/TRBV12-4; d_gene: -; abundance: few
CDR3aa: ASSQGQDNSRLH; j_gene: TRBJ1-6; v_gene: TRBV5-1; d_gene: TRBD1; abundance: -
CDR3aa: AIRGIYEQY; j_gene: TRBJ2-7; v_gene: TRBV10-3; d_gene: -; abundance: many
CDR3aa: ASRAAAGEVDTQY; j_gene: TRBJ2-3; v_gene: TRBV28; d_gene: -; abundance: many
CDR3aa: ASSYGGDTQY; j_gene: TRBJ2-3; v_gene: TRBV27; d_gene: -; abundance: few
CDR3aa: ASSPPTGDTNQPQH; j_gene: TRBJ1-5; v_gene: TRBV23-1; d_gene: -; abundance: few